These 15 T cell receptor beta chains came from one sample sequenced in a study of breast tumors, draining lymph nodes, adjacent tissues. Samples came from axillary lymph nodes draining the breast cancer. TCRdb itself ran the multiplex PCR reads through MiXCR, one entry per CDR3 protein. Among 75,000 to 100,000 distinct CDR3 sequences listed, roughly a fifth were seen once. Sequenced: axillary lymph node tissue. The receptors were gathered from a female donor with breast cancer. Some clones in this sample may be carry-over from other donors' samples.

The table lists this clonotype with a few counts. This chain uses TRBV18 with TRBJ2-7; 10 bases fit TRBD1. CDR1 KGHSH and CDR2 LQKENI come from the germline V gene. J was trimmed by 2 bases and V by 5 bases; bases with no gene match: 6. The CDR3 has 15 residues. Written as DNA, the CDR3 is TGTGCCAGCTCAGAACTGGGACAGGGGCCCTACGAGCAGTACTTC. This encodes CASSELGQGPYEQYF.

In its sample, this clonotype was seen many times. The CDR3 region is CASSLVRDLGIGGELFF. In nucleotides, the CDR3 is TGTGCCAGCAGCTTAGTCCGGGACCTCGGCATTGGCGGGGAGCTGTTTTTT. V is TRBV7-8 and J is TRBJ2-2; perhaps D is TRBD1 or TRBD2 (5 bases each). V lost 1 base to trimming and J lost 7 bases, with 19 bases between them. Germline-derived CDR1 and CDR2 are SGHVS and FQNEAQ. This CDR3 has 17 residues. The full variable domain, with the rest looked up from reference TRBV7-8 and TRBJ2-2, is GAGVSQSPRYKVAKRGQDVALRCDPISGHVSLFWYQQALGQGPEFLTYFQNEAQLDKSGLPSDRFFAERPEGSVSTLKIQRTQQEDSAVYLCASSLVRDLGIGGELFFGEGSRLTVL.

This clonotype came up many times. The V and J genes are TRBV5-1 and TRBJ2-2; 14 bases map to TRBD2. From germline, CDR1 is SGHRS and CDR2 YFSETQ. The CDR3 runs 16 residues. With V trimmed by 7 bases and J by 2 bases, 4 bases remained unmatched. Written as DNA, the CDR3 is TGCGCCAGCCTGGGACTAGCGGGAGATAACACCGGGGAGCTGTTTTTT. Protein sequence: CASLGLAGDNTGELFF.

This clonotype was detected many times. The genes are TRBV20-1 and TRBJ2-7; a possible D gene is TRBD1 (5 bases). There are 10 residues in the CDR3. Looked up from germline, CDR1 is DFQATT and CDR2 is SNEGSKA (reference sequence). Between the trimmed V and J ends, which lost 6 bases and 6 bases, there was a span of 9 bases. The CDR3 loop is CSAGVAEQYF. The CDR3 DNA sequence: TGCAGTGCAGGGGTAGCCGAGCAGTACTTC.

This clonotype was detected many times. J is TRBJ2-5 and V is TRBV12-3 or TRBV12-4; maybe TRBD2 (6 bases). Trimming removed 4 bases at V and 5 bases at J, with 17 bases between. The length of the CDR3 is 15 residues. The CDR3 loop reads CASSYTGGTPETQYF. CDR3 nucleotide sequence: TGTGCCAGCAGTTATACGGGCGGGACCCCTGAGACCCAGTACTTC.

This clonotype was observed a few times. The chain has TRBV5-4 and TRBJ2-1; 11 bases line up with TRBD2. Trimming cost V 3 bases and J 2 bases; bases outside gene matches: 1. Germline assignment: CDR1 SGHNT and CDR2 YYREEE (reference sequence). The CDR3 length is 15 residues. The CDR3 DNA is TGTGCCAGCAGCTCACTAGCGGGGGCCTACAATGAGCAGTTCTTC. This codes for CASSSLAGAYNEQFF. The variable domain in full, with the rest retrieved from reference TRBV5-4 and TRBJ2-1, is ETGVTQSPTHLIKTRGQQVTLRCSSQSGHNTVSWYQQALGQGPQFIFQYYREEENGRGNFPPRFSGLQFPNYSSELNVNALELDDSALYLCASSSLAGAYNEQFFGPGTRLTVL.

This clonotype was seen ten or more times. The chain links TRBV9 to TRBJ2-2; D call uncertain. The length of the CDR3 is 13 residues. Per the germline V gene, CDR1 is SGDLS and CDR2 is YYNGEE. Trimming removed 4 bases from V and 7 bases from J, with 11 bases in between. The CDR3 DNA is TGTGCCAGCAGCCCCGCTAAGTTCGGGGAGCTGTTTTTT. The encoded protein is CASSPAKFGELFF.

This clonotype was counted ten times or more. The rearrangement links TRBV3-1 to TRBJ2-3; no definite D call. V lost 8 bases and J 1 base, leaving 1 base between the germline ends. Germline loops: CDR1 LGHDT, CDR2 YNNKEL (reference sequence). The CDR3 has 10 amino acids. CDR3 in DNA: TGTGCCAGCGGCACAGATACGCAGTATTTT. Protein: CASGTDTQYF.

On this clonotype: Given the absence of the conserved phenylalanine or tryptophan at the CDR3 end, a read error is likely. This chain connects TRBV4-2 to TRBJ2-7; 9 bases map to TRBD1. CDR1 is LGHNA and CDR2 is YNFKEQ in the germline V gene. There are 14 residues in the CDR3. V shed 6 bases, J shed 3 bases, and the junction held 6 bases outside the gene matches. The CDR3 sequence is CASSRDRGIYEQYY. For the CDR3, the DNA is TGTGCCAGCAGTCGAGACAGGGGGATCTACGAGCAGTACTAC.

About this clonotype: Just one base apart from a much larger clone, this may be a read error. This chain links TRBV5-6 with TRBJ2-1, with 8 nucleotides matching TRBD2. The germline gives CDR1 SGHDT, CDR2 YYEEEE. The V and J ends lost 8 bases and 5 bases, in that order; junction bases with no gene match: 15. The CDR3 has 16 amino acids. The CDR3 loop is CASGGRSGSSDNEQFF. CDR3 coding DNA: TGTGCCAGTGGCGGGAGGTCGGGTTCCAGTGACAATGAGCAGTTCTTC. The full variable domain, rest sourced from reference TRBV5-6 and TRBJ2-1, is DAGVTQSPTHLIKTRGQQVTLRCSPKSGHDTVSWYQQALGQGPQFIFQYYEEEERQRGNFPDRFSGHQFPNYSSELNVNALLLGDSALYLCASGGRSGSSDNEQFFGPGTRLTVL.

This clonotype came up many times. The V and J genes are TRBV5-6 and TRBJ1-2; D call uncertain. The ends were cut back, 0 bases at V and 7 bases at J, with 13 bases in the middle. Germline assignment: CDR1 SGHDT and CDR2 YYEEEE. There are 14 residues in the CDR3. The CDR3 DNA reads as TGTGCCAGCAGCTTGGAAATCCGGCGGACTGGCTACACCTTC. Protein sequence: CASSLEIRRTGYTF. The whole variable domain, filled in from reference TRBV5-6 and TRBJ1-2, reads DAGVTQSPTHLIKTRGQQVTLRCSPKSGHDTVSWYQQALGQGPQFIFQYYEEEERQRGNFPDRFSGHQFPNYSSELNVNALLLGDSALYLCASSLEIRRTGYTFGSGTRLTVV.

As regards this clonotype: Being one base from a much bigger clone, this may be a read error. The chain is built from TRBV12-3 or TRBV12-4 and TRBJ1-2; D ambiguous. V was clipped by 4 bases and J by 2 bases, with 8 bases between them. The CDR3 is 13 residues long. The CDR3 is CASSSKQNYGYTF. The CDR3 bases are TGTGCCAGCAGTTCCAAGCAGAACTATGGCTACACCTTC.

The sample holds many counts of this clonotype. This chain uses TRBV2 with TRBJ2-7; D may be TRBD2 (5 bases). Trimming shortened V by 7 bases and J by 1 base, and 11 bases separated the two germline ends. The CDR3 sequence is 13 residues long. Germline assignment: CDR1 SNHLY and CDR2 FYNNEI. The DNA for the CDR3 is TGTGCCAGCAAAGGGAGTGCATCCTACGAGCAGTACTTC. Translation: CASKGSASYEQYF.

Note on this clonotype: Its ends do not fully match the called genes, so a read error is possible. The rearrangement links TRBV14 to TRBJ1-3; D is perhaps TRBD1 (5 bases). This CDR3 spans 15 amino acids. Germline V CDR1 and CDR2: SGHDN, FVKESK. The CDR3 here is CASSHLGWRGNTIYF. In DNA, the CDR3 is TGTGCCAGCAGCCATCTGGGCTGGAGGGGAAACACGATATATTTT.

This clonotype was counted between two and nine times. At one end the junction does not follow the germline gene, possibly because of a read error. The CDR3 here is CAGSPTGMGYYGYTF. Written as DNA, the CDR3 is TGCGCCGGCAGCCCAACAGGGATGGGCTACTATGGCTACACCTTC. The chain joins TRBV5-1 to TRBJ1-2; TRBD1 is a possible D gene (6 bases). CDR1 is SGHRS and CDR2 is YFSETQ in the germline V gene. The CDR3 loop spans 15 amino acids.